Below are 15 T cell receptor beta chains sequenced from a single sample in a study of cytotoxic CD8 clonotypes in ibrutinib-treated CLL. Using immunoSEQ multiplex PCR, the repertoire was profiled, and TCRdb retains in-frame clones only, with some absent. The sample contains 100,000 to 150,000 clones, 80% to 90% of which appear only once. Sample: PBMCs, taken after 24 months of ibrutinib treatment. The source of these receptors is a human donor with chronic lymphocytic leukemia.

This sequence joins TRBV30 and TRBJ2-3; D is perhaps TRBD1 (7 bases). This CDR3 region has 15 residues. Germline V gene data show CDR1 as GTSNPN and CDR2 as SVGIG (reference sequence). Trimming took 7 bases from V and 0 from J, leaving 17 bases between them. The CDR3 reads CAYDREARSTDTQYF. CDR3 DNA: TGTGCCTACGACAGGGAGGCACGTAGCACAGATACGCAGTATTTT.

This sequence joins TRBV27 and TRBJ2-1; 7 bases are shared with TRBD2. V lost 3 bases, J lost 5 bases, and 10 bases stayed unmatched. Germline V lookup: CDR1 MNHEY, CDR2 SMNVEV (reference sequence). This CDR3 is 16 amino acids long. Here the CDR3 reads CASSFRSRGDDNEQFF. CDR3 bases: TGTGCCAGCAGTTTTCGCTCCCGGGGGGACGACAATGAGCAGTTCTTC.

The chain joins TRBV7-2 to TRBJ2-1, with a possible D match to TRBD2 (6 bases). Germline V gives CDR1 SGHTA, CDR2 FQGNSA. Trimming removed 2 bases at V and 10 bases at J, with 15 bases between. The CDR3 runs to 14 residues. The CDR3 DNA follows: TGTGCCAGCAGCTTATTGGAGGGGAAAGTGGAGCAGTTCTTC. Residues: CASSLLEGKVEQFF.

The chain employs TRBV27 and TRBJ1-5, with a weak D call TRBD1 (6 bases). The V and J ends lost 6 bases and 3 bases respectively, with 21 bases between them. Germline V gene data show CDR1 as MNHEY and CDR2 as SMNVEV (reference sequence). The CDR3 consists of 17 residues. The CDR3 DNA sequence: TGTGCCAGCAGACAATTGTCCTCAGGGGCCTTCAATCAGCCCCAGCATTTT. Encoded protein: CASRQLSSGAFNQPQHF.

In the case of this clone: Relative to the germline gene, one junction end is altered; a read error may explain this. The V and J genes are TRBV28 and TRBJ1-2; 8 nucleotides match TRBD1. The germline CDR1 and CDR2 sequences are MDHEN and SYDVKM. This CDR3 comprises 13 residues. In DNA form, the CDR3 reads TGTGCCAGCATACCCGGGACAGGCCCAACCATGATTTTC. It encodes CASIPGTGPTMIF.

This chain connects TRBV18 to TRBJ2-6, with no clear D. In germline, CDR1 is KGHSH, CDR2 LQKENI. This CDR3 has 16 amino acids. V was shortened by 1 base and J by 1 base, with 8 bases between the two germline ends. CDR3 amino acids: CASSPLKGSGANVLTF. The DNA for the CDR3 is TGTGCCAGCTCACCACTTAAAGGGTCTGGGGCCAACGTCCTGACTTTC.

This chain links TRBV30 with TRBJ1-1; D not certain. The CDR3 spans 16 residues. From germline, CDR1 is GTSNPN and CDR2 SVGIG (reference sequence). V lost 1 base, J lost 1 base, and 16 bases lay in between. This chain's CDR3 is CAWSAPLSIRNTEAFF. As DNA, the CDR3 is TGTGCCTGGAGTGCCCCCCTGAGCATTAGGAACACTGAAGCTTTCTTT.

The chain combines TRBV7-9 with TRBJ2-3, with D perhaps TRBD2 (5 bases). The ends were cut back, 4 bases at V and 6 bases at J, with 14 bases in the middle. Germline lookup yields CDR1 SEHNR and CDR2 FQNEAQ (reference sequence). The length of the CDR3 is 14 residues. Here the CDR3 DNA reads TGTGCCAGCAGCTCGTGGACCTTAGCGGATACGCAGTATTTT. Translation: CASSSWTLADTQYF. Full variable domain (outside the CDR3, taken from reference TRBV7-9 and TRBJ2-3): DTGVSQNPRHKITKRGQNVTFRCDPISEHNRLYWYRQTLGQGPEFLTYFQNEAQLEKSRLLSDRFSAERPKGSFSTLEIQRTEQGDSAMYLCASSSWTLADTQYFGPGTRLTVL.

The chain recombines TRBV6-5 with TRBJ2-5; maybe TRBD2 (6 bases). The ends were cut back, 4 bases at V and 3 bases at J, with 18 bases in the middle. In germline, CDR1 is MNHEY, CDR2 SVGAGI. This CDR3 has 16 residues. The CDR3 DNA sequence: TGTGCCAGCAGTTCACTTTTAGGAGGGAGAAAAGAGACCCAGTACTTC. Translating gives CASSSLLGGRKETQYF.

This rearrangement joins TRBV28 to TRBJ1-2; TRBD1 is a possible D gene (6 bases). The CDR3 contains 14 residues. V was pared by 9 bases and J by 4 bases, with 18 bases between. Germline loops: CDR1 MDHEN, CDR2 SYDVKM. CDR3 loop: CASVSPGQTYGYTF. The CDR3 nucleotides read TGTGCCAGTGTTTCACCAGGACAGACCTATGGCTACACCTTC.

The chain is built from TRBV7-4 and TRBJ2-7; the D gene is possibly TRBD1 (6 bases). CDR3 length: 15 residues. Germline CDR1 reads SGHVT; CDR2 reads SQSDAQ. Deletions cut 1 base from V and 2 bases from J, with 12 bases between. The CDR3 loop is CASSLVPAGAYEQYF. The CDR3 region has the DNA TGTGCCAGCAGCTTAGTGCCGGCAGGGGCCTACGAGCAGTACTTC.

The chain recombines TRBV15 with TRBJ2-1, with 12 bases lining up with TRBD2. V lost 7 bases, J lost 8 bases, and 12 bases stayed unmatched. Germline V gene data show CDR1 as LNHNV and CDR2 as YYDKDF (reference sequence). This CDR3 has 16 amino acids. The DNA of the CDR3 is TGTGCCACCACCTCAAGACTACTAGCGGGAGGAGATGAGCAGTTCTTC. The encoded protein is CATTSRLLAGGDEQFF.

The sample holds a few counts of this clone. The chain joins TRBV18 to TRBJ1-4, with 7 bases lining up with TRBD1. Germline lookup yields CDR1 KGHSH and CDR2 LQKENI. With V trimmed by 6 bases and J by 5 bases, 6 bases remained unmatched. The CDR3 runs to 14 residues. DNA for the CDR3: TGTGCCAGCTCCCAGGGGGTGAGGAATGAAAAACTGTTTTTT. As protein: CASSQGVRNEKLFF.

The V call is TRBV7-2, the J call TRBJ2-6; no clear D gene. V gave up 6 bases and J gave up 3 bases, with 15 bases separating them. The length of the CDR3 is 16 residues. In germline, CDR1 is SGHTA, CDR2 FQGNSA. Here the CDR3 reads CASSSPPSFGANVLTF. The CDR3 coding sequence is TGTGCCAGCAGTTCTCCTCCCAGTTTTGGGGCCAACGTCCTGACTTTC.

This chain connects TRBV7-2 to TRBJ1-2; TRBD1 aligns across 9 bases. The CDR3 is 13 amino acids. Germline CDR1 SGHTA, CDR2 FQGNSA. V lost 5 bases, J lost 6 bases, and 4 bases stayed unmatched. In DNA, the CDR3 is TGTGCCAGCAGCGCCCGACAGGGGGATGGCTACACCTTC. Residues: CASSARQGDGYTF.